The following is a T cell receptor beta chain sequence with its context. Its antigen is not identified. These data belong to a study of radiation and T cells in renal cell carcinoma. Study results and caveats: Pretreatment tumor biopsies were lacking, so baseline clonotypes are unknown.

The CDR3 is 16 amino acids. Germline V CDR1 and CDR2: MGHDK, SYGVNS. Between the trimmed V and J ends, which lost 8 bases and 0 bases, there was a span of 14 bases. Measured with immunoSEQ multiplex PCR; TCRdb has only the in-frame clones, and not every one. The sample gives tens of thousands of clones, roughly 80% of which show up once; more than 2% is in the top ten. Sample time point: blood 4 weeks post-SBRT, at nephrectomy. Noted treatment: 15 Gy SBRT to primary tumor, nephrectomy 4 weeks later. The clonotype comes from a woman aged 60-70 years with renal cell carcinoma. Sequenced here: blood, sampled from a patient whose treatment included radiotherapy and nephrectomy. The genes are TRBV25-1 and TRBJ2-6; D might be TRBD1 (5 bases). CDR3 coding DNA: TGTGCCAGCCGGCTTGGGGCGAGCTCTGGGGCCAACGTCCTGACTTTC. Encoded protein: CASRLGASSGANVLTF.